This T cell receptor (beta chain) was recovered during a study of blood T cell repertoires in COVID-19. V shed 3 bases, J shed 5 bases, and the junction held 7 bases outside the gene matches. The CDR3 is made up of 14 amino acids. Germline V CDR1 and CDR2: SGHRS, YFSETQ. Sequencing used immunoSEQ multiplex PCR; TCRdb keeps in-frame clones, though not all of them. Among some 240,000 clones, 84% were seen once, and the ten largest hold more than 1.5%. The sample consisted of peripheral blood. This TCR was recovered from a woman between 40 and 50 years old who had recovered from COVID-19. The rearrangement uses TRBV5-1 and TRBJ2-5, with 7 bases aligning to TRBD1. The DNA of the CDR3 is TGCGCCAGCAGCTCCAATACAGGGGTTGAGACCCAGTACTTC. It yields the protein CASSSNTGVETQYF.